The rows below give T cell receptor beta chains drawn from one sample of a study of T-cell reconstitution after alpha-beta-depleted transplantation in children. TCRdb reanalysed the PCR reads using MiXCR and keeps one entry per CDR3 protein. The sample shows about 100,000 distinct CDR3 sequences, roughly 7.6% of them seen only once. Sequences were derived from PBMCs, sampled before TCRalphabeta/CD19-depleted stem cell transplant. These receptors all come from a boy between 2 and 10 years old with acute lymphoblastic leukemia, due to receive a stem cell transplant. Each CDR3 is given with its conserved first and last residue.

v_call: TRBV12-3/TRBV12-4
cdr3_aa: CASSLFGVGYGYTF

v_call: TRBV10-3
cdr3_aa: CAISGGQGVTETQYF

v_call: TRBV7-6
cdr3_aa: CASSSSPGQGTWGQYF

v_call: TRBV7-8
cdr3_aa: CASSNGQTNEAFF

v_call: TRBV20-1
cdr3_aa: CSARGGGSYEQYF

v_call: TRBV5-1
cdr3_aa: CASSLASGRTEAFF

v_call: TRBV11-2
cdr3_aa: CASSFDGSSGNTIYF

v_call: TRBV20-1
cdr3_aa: CSAPVTGKKLFF

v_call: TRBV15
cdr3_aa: CATSRDLHRGAEAFF

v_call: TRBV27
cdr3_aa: CASSALDRVNEQFF

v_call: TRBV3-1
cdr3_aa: CASSHRGGGYTF

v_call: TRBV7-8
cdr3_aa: CASSLGTGELFF

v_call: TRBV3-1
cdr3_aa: CASSQGGALNEQFF

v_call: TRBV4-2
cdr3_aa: CASSHAISGGDTDTQYF

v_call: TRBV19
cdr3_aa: CASSIGQGGTEAFF

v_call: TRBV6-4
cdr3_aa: CASSDAAGGKGEQFF

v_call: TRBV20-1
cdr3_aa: CSARQGAGNQPQHF

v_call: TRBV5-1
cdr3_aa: CASSLGGSGTEAFF

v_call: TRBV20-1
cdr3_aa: CSARDEVSTVNTGELFF

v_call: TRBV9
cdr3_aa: CASSLEDSNNSPLHF

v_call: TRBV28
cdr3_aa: CASSLFPQGRATNEKLFF

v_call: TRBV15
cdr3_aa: CATSGLVYNEQFF

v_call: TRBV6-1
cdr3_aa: CASSETSGGQETQYF